The TCR beta chain under discussion was sequenced for a study of T cells in Graves' hyperthyroidism and ophthalmopathy. Germline CDR1 reads ENHRY; CDR2 reads SYGVKD. The CDR3 spans 13 residues. V lost 10 bases and J lost 2, with 14 bases in between. Study-level results: Ophthalmopathy was predicted by the model a median of approximately 6 months ahead of onset.

RNA transcripts yielded amplified TCR beta CDR3 regions. Carried out on the TCR CDR3, a first-round RT-PCR used the HTBI primer set. From the multiplex PCR reads, TCRdb called clonotypes with MiXCR, one entry per CDR3 protein. Of about 720,000 distinct CDR3 sequences detected, roughly a sixth appear once; the ten largest clones hold roughly 17%. Those patients with uncontrolled infection, other autoimmune disease, pregnancy or lactation were excluded. Diagnosis relied on clinical symptoms, serum thyroxine and TRAb, thyroid ultrasound and orbital computed tomography. Initially, at the first diagnosis of hyperthyroidism and before any ophthalmopathy symptoms, blood was sampled. Concerning this clonotype itself: No antigen is known for it.

The sample comprised blood. This sequence originates from a woman between 45 and 65 years old with Graves' hyperthyroidism that later progressed to Graves' ophthalmopathy. The genes are TRBV10-3 and TRBJ1-1; the D is unclear. The CDR3, as DNA: TGTGCCACCCGGAGACCCATAAACACTGAAGCTTTCTTT. Translation: CATRRPINTEAFF.